The 2 T cell receptor beta chains reported below all come from one sample, sequenced in a study of blood T cell repertoires in COVID-19 (TCRdb year 2020). Library preparation used the immunoSEQ multiplex PCR assay. TCRdb re-hosts the immuneACCESS table, in-frame sequences only. Its copies lack some clones; in the studies checked, an unresolved V gene accounts for under half of them, and the cause for the rest is not known. This sample lists 500,000 to 600,000 clones; 85% to 90% were detected once. The ten top clones hold roughly 7.3% of the sample. Source material: peripheral blood. The receptors here all came from a woman aged 45-65 years with COVID-19, enrolled during active disease.

The V gene is TRBV5-1, the J gene TRBJ1-3, with a possible D match to TRBD1 (5 bases). The CDR3 totals 14 residues. Germline V gene sequence: CDR1 SGHRS, CDR2 YFSETQ. The V end lost 7 bases, the J end lost 2 bases, and 13 bases lay between the germline ends. DNA for the CDR3: TGCGCCAGCGGGCCCCAGGGAACTGGAAACACCATATATTTT. This encodes CASGPQGTGNTIYF.

This sequence joins TRBV10-2 and TRBJ1-2; 7 bases match TRBD1. J lost 2 bases, V lost 6 bases, and 6 bases had no gene match. Germline V gives CDR1 WSHSY, CDR2 SAAADI. This CDR3 is built from 14 residues. The CDR3 reads CASRGDSLNYGYTF. The DNA for the CDR3 is TGCGCCAGCAGGGGGGACAGTCTCAACTATGGCTACACCTTC.